Each of the 2 T cell receptor beta chains below was sequenced from the same sample in a study of graft-versus-host responses after intestinal transplantation. No antigens are known for them. The repertoire was sequenced with immunoSEQ multiplex PCR; TCRdb's copy has only in-frame clones and lacks some. The sample records roughly 89,000 clones, 90% to 95% being singletons. The source was unstimulated CD4+ T cells sorted from spleen or lymph node cells, collected before intestinal transplant. The receptors shown here come from a human donor who received an intestinal transplant.

The chain couples TRBV30 to TRBJ2-7; weak D call: TRBD2 (5 bases). The CDR3 is made up of 13 amino acids. V was shortened by 2 bases and J by 5 bases, with 13 bases between the two germline ends. CDR1 and CDR2 from the germline V gene are GTSNPN and SVGIG (reference sequence). The CDR3 reads CAWSWENGDEQYF. CDR3 nucleotide sequence: TGTGCCTGGAGTTGGGAGAATGGCGACGAGCAGTACTTC.

This sequence joins TRBV30 and TRBJ1-1, with 7 bases matching TRBD1. Trimming took 1 base from V and 1 from J; bases not matched to a gene: 6. Looked up from germline, CDR1 is GTSNPN and CDR2 is SVGIG (reference sequence). The CDR3 contains 15 residues. The CDR3 DNA is TGTGCCTGGAGTGGGGCGGACAGGAGGAACACTGAAGCTTTCTTT. Translating it yields CAWSGADRRNTEAFF.